Listed below are T cell receptor beta chains from one sample, sequenced in a study of OX40 agonist ivuxolimab in advanced cancers. The repertoire was sequenced with immunoSEQ multiplex PCR; TCRdb's copy has only in-frame clones and lacks some. The table includes about 35,000 clones, nearly 75% detected once. Specimen: CD4+ or CD8+ T cells sorted from blood, collected in a trial of the OX40 agonist ivuxolimab. The receptors shown here come from an adult with an advanced solid tumor such as melanoma, head and neck, liver or kidney cancer. CDR3s include the opening cysteine and the closing phenylalanine or tryptophan.

v_call cdr3_aa
TRBV28 CASSINMNTEAFF
TRBV6-6 CASSYGRVYNEQFF
TRBV2 CASSEARTAYGYTF
TRBV5-4 CASSLEGPMNTEAFF
TRBV5-8 CASSGGTASSNVNTEAFF
TRBV14 CASSARGSTDTQYF
TRBV4-2 CASSQQLAGGADTQYF
TRBV28 CASSTSRSQETQYF
TRBV2 CASRRDSSYEQYF
TRBV9 CASRQEHNYGYTF
TRBV7-9 CASSLLPGDNEQFF
TRBV2 CASSEEYGYTF
TRBV7-2 CASSKAIQGMYGYTF